This is a list of T cell receptor beta chains from one sample in a study of T cell responses to AZD1222 COVID-19 vaccine. Repertoires were generated with immunoSEQ multiplex PCR, while TCRdb's copy carries only in-frame clones and drops some. The sample lists about 150,000 clones, about 92% occurring once. Source: peripheral blood, taken 28 days after the second AZD1222 dose. The receptors were sampled from an adult who received the AZD1222 COVID-19 vaccine. Each CDR3 is given with its conserved first and last residue. A D gene is named only where the DNA matches it firmly. Clone size is not always given. Where it is, it says once, few, many or a class for expanded clones.

size,length,J,D,V,DNA,CDR3
.,13,TRBJ1-2,.,TRBV7-2,TGTGCCAGCAGCCCTCCGAGCGGGGACAACTACACCTTC,CASSPPSGDNYTF
once,12,TRBJ2-7,.,TRBV5-4,TGTGCCAGCAGCTTGGCCCGTTACGAGCAGTACTTC,CASSLARYEQYF
.,16,TRBJ2-6,.,TRBV12-5,TGTGCTAGTGGTCCGGGACGGAGCTCTGGGGCCAACGTCCTGACTTTC,CASGPGRSSGANVLTF
.,13,TRBJ2-4,TRBD2,TRBV6-2/TRBV6-3,TGTGCCAGCAGCAAAACTAGCGTAAACATTCAGTACTTC,CASSKTSVNIQYF
.,10,TRBJ2-3,.,TRBV29-1,TGCAGCGTTGCTACAGATACGCAGTATTTT,CSVATDTQYF
.,16,TRBJ1-1,.,TRBV15,TGTGCCACCAGCAGAGATAACGTAGGGAGGAACACTGAAGCTTTCTTT,CATSRDNVGRNTEAFF
.,15,TRBJ2-3,.,TRBV5-8,TGTGCCAGCAGCTCCAAGTTGGGGCTCACAGATACGCAGTATTTT,CASSSKLGLTDTQYF
.,18,TRBJ2-3,TRBD2,TRBV4-3,TGCGCCAGCAGCCCACTAACTAGCGGGAGGGGTAGCACAGATACGCAGTATTTT,CASSPLTSGRGSTDTQYF
.,14,TRBJ1-4,.,TRBV10-2,TGCGCCAGCAGTGCTACACCATCACCCGAAAAACTGTTTTTT,CASSATPSPEKLFF
.,15,TRBJ1-3,.,TRBV4-3,TGCGCCAGCAGCCAAGAGCAGGGGTCTGGAAACACCATATATTTT,CASSQEQGSGNTIYF
.,15,TRBJ1-1,TRBD1,TRBV5-4,TGTGCCAGCAGCTCCCGGGACAGGGGCACCACTGAAGCTTTCTTT,CASSSRDRGTTEAFF
.,15,TRBJ2-7,TRBD2,TRBV19,TGTGCCAGTAGTCAATTGACAGCGGGGGCCTACGAGCAGTACTTC,CASSQLTAGAYEQYF
.,17,TRBJ1-4,.,TRBV28,TGTGCCAGCAGTTTCTTTGATCTATGGGGTGCTAATGAAAAACTGTTTTTT,CASSFFDLWGANEKLFF
.,15,TRBJ2-3,.,TRBV5-1,TGCGCCAGCAGCCAGGCTGTGGGTCGCACAGATACGCAGTATTTT,CASSQAVGRTDTQYF
few,14,TRBJ1-5,.,TRBV11-2,TGTGCCAGCAGCTTAGACGGGGAGTATCAGCCCCAGCATTTT,CASSLDGEYQPQHF
few,12,TRBJ2-1,.,TRBV11-3,TGTGCCAGCAGCTTAGCGGGGTTTGAGCAGTTCTTC,CASSLAGFEQFF
.,15,TRBJ2-1,.,TRBV7-9,TGTGCCAGCAGCCCTAGGGACGTGCCTTACAATGAGCAGTTCTTC,CASSPRDVPYNEQFF
few,15,TRBJ1-2,TRBD1,TRBV7-2,TGTGCCAGCAGCCCCCTCTTTGACAGGGTCTATGGCTACACCTTC,CASSPLFDRVYGYTF
.,14,TRBJ1-1,.,TRBV27,TGTGCCAGCAGTTCCAACGGCCAGTGGGCTGAAGCTTTCTTT,CASSSNGQWAEAFF
.,12,TRBJ2-7,.,TRBV19,TGTGCCAGAAGGGAGTTGCCCTACGAGCAGTACTTC,CARRELPYEQYF
.,15,TRBJ2-7,.,TRBV7-2,TGTGCCAGCAGCTTGTGGGGTTCAAGCTCCTACGAGCAGTACTTC,CASSLWGSSSYEQYF